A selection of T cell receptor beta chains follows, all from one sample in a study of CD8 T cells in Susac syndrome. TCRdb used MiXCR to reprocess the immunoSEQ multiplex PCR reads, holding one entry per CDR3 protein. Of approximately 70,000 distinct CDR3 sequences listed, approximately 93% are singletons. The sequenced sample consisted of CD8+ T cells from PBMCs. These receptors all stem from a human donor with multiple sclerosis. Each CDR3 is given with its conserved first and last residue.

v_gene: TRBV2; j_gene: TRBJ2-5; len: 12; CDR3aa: CASREGGETQYF
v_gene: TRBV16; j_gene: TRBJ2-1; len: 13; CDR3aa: CASSLRLENEQFF
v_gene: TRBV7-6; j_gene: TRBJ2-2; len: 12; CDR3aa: CASSLVSDELFF
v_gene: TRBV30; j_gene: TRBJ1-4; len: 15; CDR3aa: CAWSIGQGADEKLFF
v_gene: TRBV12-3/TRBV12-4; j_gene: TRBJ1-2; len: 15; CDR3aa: CASSPAGQALYGYTF
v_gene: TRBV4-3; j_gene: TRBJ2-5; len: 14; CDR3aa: CASSQEGTQETQYF
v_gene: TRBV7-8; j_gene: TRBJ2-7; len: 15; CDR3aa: CASSSSEGEWYEQYF
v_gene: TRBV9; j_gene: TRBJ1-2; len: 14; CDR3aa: CASSLSVDNYGYTF
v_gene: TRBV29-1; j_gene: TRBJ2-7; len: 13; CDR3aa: CSSWTSGDYEQYF
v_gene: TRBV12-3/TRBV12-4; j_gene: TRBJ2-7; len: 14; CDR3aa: CASSRLSNFYEQYF
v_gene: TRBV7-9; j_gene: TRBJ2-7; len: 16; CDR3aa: CASSRTSGGPSYEQYF
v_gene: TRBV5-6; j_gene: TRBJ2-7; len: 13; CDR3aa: CASSLDGNYEQYF
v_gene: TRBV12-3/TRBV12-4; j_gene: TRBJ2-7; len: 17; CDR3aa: CASSPPRGRDRSYEQYF
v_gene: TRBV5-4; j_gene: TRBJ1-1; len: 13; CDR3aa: CASTEGVNTEAFF
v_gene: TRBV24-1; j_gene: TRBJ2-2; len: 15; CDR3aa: CATSDLNWDTGELSF
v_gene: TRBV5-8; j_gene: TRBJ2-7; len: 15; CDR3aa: CASSRREPGDHEQYF
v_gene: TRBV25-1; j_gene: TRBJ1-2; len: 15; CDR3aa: CASSEEGERIYGYTF
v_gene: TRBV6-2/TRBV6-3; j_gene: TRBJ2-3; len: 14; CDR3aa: CASSPGQGTDTQYF
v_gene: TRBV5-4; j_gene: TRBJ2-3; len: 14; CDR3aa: CASSFTTASDTQYF
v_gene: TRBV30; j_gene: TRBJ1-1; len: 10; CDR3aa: CAWSHAEAFF
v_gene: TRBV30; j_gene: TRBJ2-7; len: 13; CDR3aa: CAWSWGGGDEQYF
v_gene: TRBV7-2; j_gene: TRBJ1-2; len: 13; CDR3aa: CASSLGTVYGYTF
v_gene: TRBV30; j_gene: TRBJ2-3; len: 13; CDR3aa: CALAGDSTDTQYF
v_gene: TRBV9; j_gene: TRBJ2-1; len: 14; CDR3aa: CASSVYSGDNEQFF
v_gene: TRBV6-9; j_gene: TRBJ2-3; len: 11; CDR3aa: CASTPPDTQYF
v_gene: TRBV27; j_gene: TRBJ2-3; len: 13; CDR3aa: CASSTPRTDTQYF